Sequencing of this T cell receptor (beta chain) was carried out in a study of cytomegalovirus exposure and HLA in healthy donors. Libraries were prepared by immunoSEQ multiplex PCR; TCRdb keeps only in-frame clonotypes and omits some of them. The data contain over 110,000 clones, more than 75% of them singletons. Overall study findings and caveats: The finding came from a later analysis; first-cohort TCR clusters tended to co-occur in the 95 to 150 validation repertoires.

Germline V CDR1 and CDR2: GTSNPN, SVGIG (reference sequence). Trimming stripped 1 base from V and 0 bases from J, with 10 bases between. The CDR3 runs to 14 residues. In the case of this clone: Antigen specificity is unknown.

The origin of this receptor is a man aged 18 to 29 in good health and CMV-seropositive. Sequencing was carried out using PBMCs. This sequence joins TRBV30 and TRBJ2-7; a possible D gene is TRBD1 (5 bases). The CDR3 nucleotides are TGTGCCTGGAGTGGAGACAGAAGCTCCTACGAGCAGTACTTC. Translating it yields CAWSGDRSSYEQYF.